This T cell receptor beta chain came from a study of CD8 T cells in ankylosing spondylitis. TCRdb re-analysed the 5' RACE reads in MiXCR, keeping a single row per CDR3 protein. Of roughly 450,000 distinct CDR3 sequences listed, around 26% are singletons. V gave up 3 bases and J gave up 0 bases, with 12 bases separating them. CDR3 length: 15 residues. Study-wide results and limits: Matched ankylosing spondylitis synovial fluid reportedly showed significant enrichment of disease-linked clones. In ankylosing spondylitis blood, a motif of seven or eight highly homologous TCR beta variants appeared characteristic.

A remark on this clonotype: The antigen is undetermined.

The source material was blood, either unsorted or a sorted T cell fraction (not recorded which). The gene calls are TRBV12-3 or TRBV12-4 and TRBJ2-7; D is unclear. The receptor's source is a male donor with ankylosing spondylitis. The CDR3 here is CASSFCRQSSYEQYV. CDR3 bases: TGTGCCAGCAGTTTTTGTCGGCAGAGCTCCTACGAGCAGTACGTC.